This T cell receptor (beta chain) was identified in a study of T cells after yellow fever vaccination. Findings of the study overall: Highly abundant clonotypes carried over from the bulk population could end up in FACS-sorted repertoires as contaminants. Researchers noted that a small share of clonotypes showed up in both CD4 and CD8 compartments.

A word on this clonotype: Its target is not known.

In making TCR cDNA, 5'RACE template switching added a universal primer site and UMIs to it. TCRdb itself ran the 5' RACE reads through MiXCR, one entry per CDR3 protein. The sample shows roughly 250,000 distinct CDR3 sequences, 10% to 15% of them seen only once. V gave up 2 bases and J gave up 0 bases; unmatched junction bases: 10. Germline V gene sequence: CDR1 MNHEY, CDR2 SVGAGI. This CDR3 has 18 residues. The TCR originated in a man aged 25 to 40 who received the YFV17D yellow fever vaccine. The sequencing used CD4+ T cells sorted from PBMCs, collected 45 days after the yellow fever booster vaccination. The rearrangement links TRBV6-5 to TRBJ2-3; 8 positions agree with TRBD2. CDR3 sequence reads: CASSYSPWLAGSTDTQYF. The CDR3 region has the DNA TGTGCCAGCAGTTACAGCCCCTGGCTAGCGGGTAGCACAGATACGCAGTATTTT.